The 30 T cell receptor beta chains below were found in one sample sequenced in a study of T-cell reconstitution after alpha-beta-depleted transplantation in children. As it was prepared, the TCRbeta library received unique molecular identifiers. TCRdb processed the PCR reads anew with MiXCR; each CDR3 protein has one entry. The sample yields over 300,000 distinct CDR3 sequences, 10% seen once. The sequencing here drew on PBMCs from the stem cell graft donor, taken from the stem cell graft. These receptors were collected from a human donor who donated a stem cell graft to a child with acute lymphoblastic leukemia.

This clonotype was found a few times. The chain joins TRBV7-2 to TRBJ2-2, with D perhaps TRBD1 or TRBD2 (5 bases each). V was shortened by 6 bases and J by 1 base, with 9 bases between the two germline ends. The CDR3 is made up of 14 amino acids. Looked up from germline, CDR1 is SGHTA and CDR2 is FQGNSA. CDR3 bases: TGTGCCAGCAGGAGAGGGGTGAACACCGGGGAGCTGTTTTTT. Translating it yields CASRRGVNTGELFF. Using reference TRBV7-2 and TRBJ2-2 for the parts outside the CDR3, the full variable domain is GAGVSQSPSNKVTEKGKDVELRCDPISGHTALYWYRQSLGQGLEFLIYFQGNSAPDKSGLPSDRFSAERTGGSVSTLTIQRTQQEDSAVYLCASRRGVNTGELFFGEGSRLTVL.

This clonotype has only a few counts. The V call is TRBV4-2, the J call TRBJ2-2, with 10 bases identical to TRBD2. Germline V gene sequence: CDR1 LGHNA, CDR2 YNFKEQ. Trimming at V came to 2 bases and at J to 1 base, leaving 1 base not matched to a gene. CDR3 size: 16 residues. The DNA of the CDR3 is TGTGCCAGCAGCCAATCTAGCGGGAGGAACACCGGGGAGCTGTTTTTT. This encodes CASSQSSGRNTGELFF.

The chain links TRBV20-1 to TRBJ2-1; maybe TRBD2 (5 bases). With 7 bases removed from V and 2 bases from J, the gap between germline ends came to 9 bases. The CDR3 length is 12 residues. Germline CDR1 reads DFQATT; CDR2 reads SNEGSKA (reference sequence). CDR3 nucleotides: TGCAGTGTCACGGGGACCTACAATGAGCAGTTCTTC. It translates to CSVTGTYNEQFF.

This clonotype was recorded many times. The genes are TRBV7-2 and TRBJ1-2; D uncertain. Trimming pared 7 bases from V and 1 base from J, leaving 7 bases between. The CDR3 is 12 amino acids. Germline V lookup: CDR1 SGHTA, CDR2 FQGNSA. CDR3 amino acids: CASTDNNYGYTF. CDR3 bases: TGTGCCAGCACCGATAATAACTATGGCTACACCTTC.

The V and J genes are TRBV15 and TRBJ2-3, with TRBD2 matching over 11 bases. This CDR3 spans 19 amino acids. CDR1 is LNHNV and CDR2 is YYDKDF in the germline V gene (reference sequence). The V gene end was trimmed by 1 base and the J gene end by 4 bases; junction bases not matched to a gene: 13. This CDR3 is CATSRALVTSGTVPDTQYF. In nucleotides, the CDR3 is TGTGCCACCAGCAGAGCCTTGGTGACTAGCGGGACCGTACCAGATACGCAGTATTTT.

The chain employs TRBV5-1 and TRBJ2-1; a possible D gene is TRBD2 (5 bases). Between the trimmed V and J ends, which lost 5 bases and 5 bases, there was a span of 23 bases. The CDR3 is made up of 17 amino acids. Germline V gives CDR1 SGHRS, CDR2 YFSETQ. The DNA of the CDR3 is TGCGCCAGCAGTAGTACTGATACGGGATCGTACGACAATGAGCAGTTCTTC. As protein: CASSSTDTGSYDNEQFF.

The chain employs TRBV5-1 and TRBJ2-7; 9 bases line up with TRBD2. This CDR3 has 12 amino acids. Germline V lookup: CDR1 SGHRS, CDR2 YFSETQ. Trimming cost V 4 bases and J 6 bases; bases outside gene matches: 2. The CDR3 loop is CASSGLASEQYF. The CDR3 DNA reads TGCGCCAGCAGCGGACTAGCGAGCGAGCAGTACTTC.

The chain combines TRBV7-2 with TRBJ2-1; 10 nucleotides align to TRBD2. Germline trimming cut 4 bases from V and 9 bases from J; bases unmatched to any gene: 12. The CDR3 is 16 residues long. Germline CDR1 reads SGHTA; CDR2 reads FQGNSA. The CDR3 is CASSSERASGSLEQFF. CDR3 sequence (DNA): TGTGCCAGCAGCTCAGAGAGGGCTAGCGGGAGCCTTGAGCAGTTCTTC.

This clonotype was observed a handful of times. The chain carries TRBV6-4 and TRBJ2-2; weak D call: TRBD2 (5 bases). Trimming took off 6 bases at V and 1 base at J, with 6 bases between the two ends. CDR1 and CDR2 from the germline V gene are MRHNA and SNTAGT. This CDR3 has 13 amino acids. This CDR3 is CASREENTGELFF. CDR3 nucleotide sequence: TGTGCCAGCAGGGAGGAGAACACCGGGGAGCTGTTTTTT.

As DNA, the CDR3 is TGTGCCAGCAGCCTTACTAAGCGGGAGGGCACAGATACGCAGTATTTT. It specifies CASSLTKREGTDTQYF. This chain connects TRBV4-2 to TRBJ2-3; 9 bases are a match to TRBD2. There are 16 residues in the CDR3. Germline V CDR1 and CDR2: LGHNA, YNFKEQ. After removal of 4 bases from V and 1 base from J, the junction contained 6 bases not matched to a gene.

This clonotype was detected many times. The rearrangement uses TRBV20-1 and TRBJ1-4; D unresolved. Looked up from germline, CDR1 is DFQATT and CDR2 is SNEGSKA (reference sequence). This CDR3 region has 15 residues. V gave up 3 bases and J gave up 4 bases, with 15 bases separating them. This CDR3 is CSASRSQRVNEKLFF. In DNA form, the CDR3 reads TGCAGTGCTAGCAGGAGTCAGCGGGTTAATGAAAAACTGTTTTTT.

This clonotype was counted at least ten times. This sequence joins TRBV5-5 and TRBJ2-6, with D uncertain. Per the germline V gene, CDR1 is SGHKS and CDR2 is YYEKEE (reference sequence). The V end lost 0 bases, the J end lost 2 bases, and 3 bases lay between the germline ends. The CDR3 spans 14 residues. This CDR3 reads CASSLDAGANVLTF. The CDR3 nucleotides read TGTGCCAGCAGCTTGGATGCTGGGGCCAACGTCCTGACTTTC.

This clonotype has a handful of counts. The rearrangement joins TRBV7-9 to TRBJ2-7; D remains unclear. Deletions cut 4 bases from V and 4 bases from J, with 11 bases between. The CDR3 has 13 residues. The germline CDR1 and CDR2 sequences are SEHNR and FQNEAQ (reference sequence). This chain's CDR3 is CASSSARPYEQYF. Here the CDR3 DNA reads TGTGCCAGCAGCTCCGCTCGCCCATACGAGCAGTACTTC.

This clonotype showed up many times. This rearrangement joins TRBV15 to TRBJ1-4; D may be TRBD1 (5 bases). The germline V and J ends were trimmed by 7 bases and 0 bases, with 12 bases remaining between them. The CDR3 is made up of 15 amino acids. The germline gives CDR1 LNHNV, CDR2 YYDKDF (reference sequence). The CDR3 sequence is CATTRDLTTNEKLFF. As DNA, the CDR3 is TGTGCCACCACGCGGGACCTCACAACTAATGAAAAACTGTTTTTT.

Worth noting for this clonotype: Mismatch with germline at one junction end may stem from a read error. This chain connects TRBV3-1 to TRBJ2-3; D uncertain. The CDR3 has 18 residues. Germline lookup yields CDR1 LGHDT and CDR2 YNNKEL (reference sequence). The CDR3 DNA follows: TGTACCAGCAGTCCCGGACGCGCTCTTGTAAAGAGCACAGATACGCAGTATTTT. Protein: CTSSPGRALVKSTDTQYF.

This clonotype came up a few times. This chain joins TRBV11-1 and TRBJ2-1, with D maybe TRBD2 (5 bases). This CDR3 has 18 amino acids. The V end lost 1 base, the J end lost 0 bases, and 16 bases lay between the germline ends. Germline V gene data show CDR1 as SGHAT and CDR2 as FQDESV (reference sequence). Here the CDR3 reads CASSLGAQRVSSYNEQFF. The CDR3 nucleotides are TGTGCCAGCAGCTTAGGGGCGCAGAGGGTGAGCTCCTACAATGAGCAGTTCTTC.

The chain links TRBV12-3 or TRBV12-4 to TRBJ2-5, with D perhaps matching TRBD1 (5 bases). The CDR3 contains 17 residues. V lost 1 base to trimming and J lost 0 bases, with 15 bases between them. The CDR3 bases are TGTGCCAGCAGTTTAGGAGTCCGGACAAATTACCAAGAGACCCAGTACTTC. It specifies CASSLGVRTNYQETQYF.

A few counts support this clonotype. V and J are TRBV3-1 and TRBJ2-7; no firm D call. Germline-derived CDR1 and CDR2 are LGHDT and YNNKEL (reference sequence). The CDR3 is 11 residues long. Trimming removed 0 bases at V and 5 bases at J, with 2 bases between. CDR3 DNA: TGTGCCAGCAGCCAAGACCACGAGCAGTACTTC. Its protein is CASSQDHEQYF.

This clonotype was seen a few times. The chain links TRBV20-1 to TRBJ2-7, with 8 bases lining up with TRBD1. The CDR3 length is 15 residues. Per the germline V gene, CDR1 is DFQATT and CDR2 is SNEGSKA (reference sequence). V was pared by 0 bases and J by 3 bases, with 7 bases of the junction left unmatched. The CDR3 region is CSARDGTGNSYEQYF. The CDR3 DNA is TGCAGTGCTAGAGACGGGACAGGAAACAGCTACGAGCAGTACTTC.

This clonotype was detected only a few times. The V gene is TRBV27, the J gene TRBJ2-3; D is unclear. CDR1 MNHEY and CDR2 SMNVEV come from the germline V gene (reference sequence). The length of the CDR3 is 13 residues. Trimming stripped 2 bases from V and 2 bases from J, with 5 bases between. The CDR3 reads CASSLADTDTQYF. The CDR3 DNA reads as TGTGCCAGCAGTTTAGCGGACACAGATACGCAGTATTTT.

CDR3 sequence reads: CSVPRGSGAQGTQYF. The CDR3 region has the DNA TGCAGCGTCCCTCGAGGTAGCGGAGCACAGGGTACGCAGTATTTT. The rearrangement links TRBV29-1 to TRBJ2-3, with D possibly called TRBD1 or TRBD2 (6 bases each). The V end lost 6 bases, the J end lost 8 bases, and 24 bases lay between the germline ends. This CDR3 comprises 15 residues. Germline values: CDR1 SQVTM, CDR2 ANQGSEA.

The table lists this clonotype with many counts. J is TRBJ2-2 and V is TRBV27, with TRBD2 as a possible D gene (6 bases). Trimming took off 5 bases at V and 7 bases at J, with 11 bases between the two ends. Germline V gives CDR1 MNHEY, CDR2 SMNVEV (reference sequence). This CDR3 comprises 13 residues. CDR3 nucleotide sequence: TGTGCCAGCAGTCATGGAGCGGGCGGGGAGCTGTTTTTT. Its translation is CASSHGAGGELFF.

This clonotype appeared a few times. The chain recombines TRBV12-3 or TRBV12-4 with TRBJ2-6; perhaps TRBD1 as D (6 bases). V gave up 2 bases and J gave up 6 bases, with 14 bases separating them. The length of the CDR3 is 16 residues. This CDR3 is CASSLLSGAKANVLTF. The CDR3 DNA reads TGTGCCAGCAGTTTATTGTCAGGGGCCAAGGCCAACGTCCTGACTTTC.

The rearrangement uses TRBV5-1 and TRBJ2-3; no reliable D call. Germline assignment: CDR1 SGHRS and CDR2 YFSETQ. The V and J ends lost 3 bases and 4 bases respectively, with 6 bases between them. This CDR3 is built from 12 residues. The CDR3 coding sequence is TGCGCCAGCAGCTGGGCGGCAGATACGCAGTATTTT. Translating gives CASSWAADTQYF.

The J gene is TRBJ2-7, the V gene TRBV27, with 12 bases matching TRBD2. V was pared by 5 bases and J by 2 bases, with 7 bases of the junction left unmatched. Germline V gene lookup returns CDR1 MNHEY and CDR2 SMNVEV (reference sequence). CDR3 size: 16 residues. The DNA of the CDR3 is TGTGCCAGCAGTGCCCCCGGACTAGCGGGACCCTACGAGCAGTACTTC. Translation gives CASSAPGLAGPYEQYF.

This clonotype was observed many times. This rearrangement joins TRBV4-3 to TRBJ2-1; D possibly uses TRBD1 or TRBD2 (6 bases each). CDR1 and CDR2 from the germline V gene are LGHNA and YSLEER. The CDR3 is 16 amino acids. V lost 0 bases to trimming and J lost 0 bases, with 9 bases between them. The DNA of the CDR3 is TGCGCCAGCAGCCAAGAGGGGGGCCTCTCCTACAATGAGCAGTTCTTC. This codes for CASSQEGGLSYNEQFF.

The chain recombines TRBV7-2 with TRBJ1-5, with TRBD1 matching 9 bases. Losses at the gene ends were 7 bases for V and 5 bases for J; bases not matched to a gene: 3. CDR1 SGHTA and CDR2 FQGNSA come from the germline V gene. This CDR3 is 13 amino acids long. CDR3 nucleotide sequence: TGTGCCAGCACCCGGGACAGGGATCAGCCCCAGCATTTT. This codes for CASTRDRDQPQHF.

This clonotype appeared many times. J is TRBJ2-1 and V is TRBV9, with TRBD2 matching 7 bases. Germline lookup yields CDR1 SGDLS and CDR2 YYNGEE. Unmatched junction bases numbered 5, after V lost 3 bases and J lost 8 bases. The CDR3 sequence is 13 residues long. The CDR3 DNA reads TGTGCCAGCAGCGGGGACTATTCGGATGAGCAGTTCTTC. As protein: CASSGDYSDEQFF.

This clonotype was observed many times. CDR3 loop: CSAPSRDIHSTDTQYF. The DNA of the CDR3 is TGCAGTGCTCCGTCCCGGGACATTCATAGCACAGATACGCAGTATTTT. This rearrangement joins TRBV20-1 to TRBJ2-3; tentatively, D is TRBD1 (6 bases). The CDR3 is made up of 16 amino acids. Per germline, CDR1 DFQATT and CDR2 SNEGSKA (reference sequence). V gave up 5 bases and J gave up 0 bases, with 18 bases separating them.

This clonotype has only a few counts. The chain couples TRBV30 to TRBJ2-3; 7 bases are shared with TRBD2. The CDR3 is 14 residues long. The germline V gene encodes CDR1 GTSNPN and CDR2 SVGIG (reference sequence). J lost 2 bases, V lost 4 bases, and 6 bases had no gene match. The CDR3 region is CAWTREGYTDTQYF. The CDR3 DNA is TGTGCCTGGACGAGGGAGGGATACACAGATACGCAGTATTTT.